This T cell receptor (beta chain) was obtained from a study of T cell responses to AZD1222 COVID-19 vaccine. Points from the study as a whole: After the peak T cell response, and only then, were repertoires sampled. Two AZD1222 administrations were followed by greater Spike-specific TCR breadth and depth. Just six people given AZD1222 tested seropositive at baseline.

The CDR3 covers 13 residues. In germline, CDR1 is DFQATT, CDR2 SNEGSKA (reference sequence). The junction had 7 bases not matched to a gene; V was cut back by 3 bases and J by 5 bases. Clones were read by immunoSEQ multiplex PCR, and TCRdb kept only the in-frame ones, dropping some. The profile shows approximately 21,000 clones, 80% to 85% of them singletons. In regard to this clone: What it binds is not known.

Some second doses came at about 4 weeks and others at about 12 weeks; these were pooled. Source: peripheral blood, taken 28 days after the second AZD1222 dose. The gene calls are TRBV20-1 and TRBJ2-7; the match to TRBD2 covers 7 bases. The receptor was derived from an adult who received the AZD1222 COVID-19 vaccine. The CDR3 DNA follows: TGCAGTGCTAGTCGGGCGGGAGAGGACGAGCAGTACTTC. Its translation: CSASRAGEDEQYF.